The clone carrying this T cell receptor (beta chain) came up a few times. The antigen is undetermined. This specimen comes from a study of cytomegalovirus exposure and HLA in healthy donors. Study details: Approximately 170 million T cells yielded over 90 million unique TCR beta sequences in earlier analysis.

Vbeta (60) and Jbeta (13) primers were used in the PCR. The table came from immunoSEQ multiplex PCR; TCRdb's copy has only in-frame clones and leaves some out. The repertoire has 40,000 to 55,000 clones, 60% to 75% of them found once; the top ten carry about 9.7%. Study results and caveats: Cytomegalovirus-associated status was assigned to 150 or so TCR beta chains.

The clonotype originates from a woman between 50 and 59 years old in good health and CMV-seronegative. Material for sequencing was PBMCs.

CDR3 coding DNA: TGTGCCAGCAGTGAGCTCCCCCGGGGCAATCAGCCCCAGCATTTT. This translates into CASSELPRGNQPQHF. The V gene is TRBV2, the J gene TRBJ1-5; D remains ambiguous. The V end was cut by 3 bases, the J end by 2 bases, with 11 bases between. Germline assignment: CDR1 SNHLY and CDR2 FYNNEI. The CDR3 spans 15 residues.